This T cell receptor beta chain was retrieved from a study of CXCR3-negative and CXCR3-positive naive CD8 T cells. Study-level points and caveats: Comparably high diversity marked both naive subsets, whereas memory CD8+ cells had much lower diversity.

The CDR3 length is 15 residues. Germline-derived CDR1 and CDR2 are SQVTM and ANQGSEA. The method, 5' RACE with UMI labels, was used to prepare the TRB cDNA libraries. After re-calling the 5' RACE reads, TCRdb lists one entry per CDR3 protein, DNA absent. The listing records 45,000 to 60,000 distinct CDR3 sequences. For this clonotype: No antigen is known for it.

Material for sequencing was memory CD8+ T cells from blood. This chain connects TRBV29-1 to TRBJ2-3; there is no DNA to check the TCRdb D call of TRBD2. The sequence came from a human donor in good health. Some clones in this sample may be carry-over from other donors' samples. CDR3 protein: CSGRGGAGDTDTQYF.